What follows are 20 T cell receptor beta chains derived from one specimen sequenced in a study of shared clonotypes between healthy human individuals. The naive CD8 subset, CD45RO-negative cells positively selected for CCR7, excluded terminally differentiated effector memory CD45RA+ cells. The method was immunoSEQ multiplex PCR; TCRdb's version includes in-frame clones alone and lacks a portion of them. The sample carries approximately 740,000 clones, 92% recorded once. The specimen sequenced was naive CD8+ T cells sorted from blood. All receptors derive from a man in his thirties or forties in good health.

The chain combines TRBV18 with TRBJ1-1; weak D call: TRBD1 (5 bases). This CDR3 region has 14 residues. Germline CDR1 is KGHSH and CDR2 is LQKENI. The V and J ends lost 2 bases and 3 bases respectively, with 10 bases between them. CDR3 sequence (DNA): TGTGCCAGCTCACCAGGGGGGGGGTACACTGAAGCTTTCTTT. Amino acid sequence: CASSPGGGYTEAFF.

V gene TRBV6-6 combines with J gene TRBJ2-7; 9 nucleotides agree with TRBD1. Germline V gene sequence: CDR1 MNHNY, CDR2 SVGAGI (reference sequence). The J segment lost 3 bases and the V segment lost 6 bases, leaving 9 bases of the junction unmatched. This CDR3 contains 15 residues. The CDR3 here is CASSFNRGRDYEQYF. The CDR3 DNA follows: TGTGCCAGCAGCTTCAACAGGGGGCGAGACTACGAGCAGTACTTC.

This chain's CDR3 is CASGHRRWVAEAFF. The CDR3 DNA reads as TGCGCCAGCGGCCACAGGAGGTGGGTGGCTGAAGCTTTCTTT. The chain employs TRBV23-1 and TRBJ1-1, with a possible D match to TRBD1 (5 bases). TRBV23-1 is annotated as an ORF whose role is uncertain. The CDR3 runs 14 residues. Between the trimmed V and J ends, which lost 8 bases and 6 bases, there was a span of 19 bases.

This sequence joins TRBV7-9 and TRBJ1-5; the match to TRBD1 covers 7 bases. The J segment lost 1 base and the V segment lost 5 bases, leaving 5 bases of the junction unmatched. This CDR3 has 15 residues. Germline CDR1 reads SEHNR; CDR2 reads FQNEAQ (reference sequence). The CDR3 is CASSHDRVSNQPQHF. In DNA form, the CDR3 reads TGTGCCAGCAGCCACGACAGGGTCAGCAATCAGCCCCAGCATTTT.

The chain has TRBV27 and TRBJ1-1; 10 nucleotides agree with TRBD1. J lost 3 bases, V lost 4 bases, and 5 bases had no gene match. CDR1 is MNHEY and CDR2 is SMNVEV in the germline V gene (reference sequence). The CDR3 loop spans 15 amino acids. The CDR3, as DNA: TGTGCCAGCAGTTCCTGGACAGGGGGATACACTGAAGCTTTCTTT. Protein: CASSSWTGGYTEAFF.

This chain links TRBV5-1 with TRBJ2-7; 13 nucleotides align to TRBD2. The germline gives CDR1 SGHRS, CDR2 YFSETQ. The CDR3 extends over 15 amino acids. Losses at the gene ends were 3 bases for V and 3 bases for J; bases not matched to a gene: 3. In DNA form, the CDR3 reads TGCGCCAGCAGCTCGGGACTAGCGGGAATCTACGAGCAGTACTTC. Translated, it gives CASSSGLAGIYEQYF.

This chain uses TRBV28 with TRBJ2-3, with TRBD2 matching over 8 bases. The CDR3 loop spans 17 amino acids. Germline V gives CDR1 MDHEN, CDR2 SYDVKM. The ends lost 6 bases at V and 2 bases at J; junction bases unmatched: 13. The CDR3 loop reads CASSLTPAGRATDTQYF. CDR3 sequence (DNA): TGTGCCAGCAGCCTTACCCCCGCCGGGAGGGCCACAGATACGCAGTATTTT.

The gene calls are TRBV25-1 and TRBJ2-1, with 12 bases identical to TRBD2. The ends lost 10 bases at V and 0 bases at J; junction bases unmatched: 7. Per the germline V gene, CDR1 is MGHDK and CDR2 is SYGVNS. The CDR3 runs to 16 residues. The CDR3 spells CATAGLAGSSYNEQFF. CDR3 DNA sequence: TGTGCCACCGCAGGACTAGCGGGAAGCTCCTACAATGAGCAGTTCTTC.

The gene calls are TRBV14 and TRBJ2-2, with no clear D. Trimming stripped 1 base from V and 2 bases from J, with 5 bases between. Per the germline V gene, CDR1 is SGHDN and CDR2 is FVKESK. The CDR3 extends over 14 amino acids. The CDR3: CASSQAHNTGELFF. In DNA, the CDR3 is TGTGCCAGCAGCCAAGCCCATAACACCGGGGAGCTGTTTTTT.

This chain connects TRBV6-5 to TRBJ2-7, with 10 nucleotides matching TRBD1. V lost 8 bases, J lost 3 bases, and 7 bases stayed unmatched. The CDR3 has 14 residues. CDR1 MNHEY and CDR2 SVGAGI come from the germline V gene. The CDR3 sequence: CASAWGTGVYEQYF. The CDR3 bases are TGTGCCAGCGCGTGGGGGACAGGGGTCTACGAGCAGTACTTC.

The chain couples TRBV7-9 to TRBJ2-7; 8 bases are a match to TRBD2. Germline CDR1 and CDR2: SEHNR and FQNEAQ (reference sequence). Losses at the gene ends were 3 bases for V and 2 bases for J; bases not matched to a gene: 3. The CDR3 extends over 14 amino acids. CDR3 protein: CASSFSGTTYEQYF. The CDR3 region has the DNA TGTGCCAGCAGCTTTAGCGGGACTACCTACGAGCAGTACTTC.

The table lists this clone with a few counts. The chain carries TRBV4-1 and TRBJ2-7; TRBD1 matches at 7 bases. This CDR3 is built from 15 residues. Germline loops: CDR1 MGHRA, CDR2 YSYEKL. The junction had 9 bases not matched to a gene; V was cut back by 4 bases and J by 3 bases. The CDR3 DNA reads as TGCGCCAGCAGCCGAACACAGGGGACGCACTACGAGCAGTACTTC. This encodes CASSRTQGTHYEQYF.

V and J are TRBV11-3 and TRBJ2-2; maybe TRBD1 (6 bases). This CDR3 is built from 16 residues. V was pared by 0 bases and J by 6 bases, with 14 bases between. From germline, CDR1 is SGHNT and CDR2 YENEEA. As DNA, the CDR3 is TGTGCCAGCAGCTTAGAGGCAGGGGCGGATGCCGGGGAGCTGTTTTTT. As protein: CASSLEAGADAGELFF. The full variable domain, completed using reference TRBV11-3 and TRBJ2-2, is EAGVVQSPRYKIIEKKQPVAFWCNPISGHNTLYWYLQNLGQGPELLIRYENEEAVDDSQLPKDRFSAERLKGVDSTLKIQPAELGDSAVYLCASSLEAGADAGELFFGEGSRLTVL.

The chain couples TRBV10-3 to TRBJ1-2; no reliable D call. Germline CDR1 and CDR2: ENHRY and SYGVKD. V was trimmed by 2 bases and J by 3 bases, leaving 10 bases between them. CDR3 length equals 14 residues. The CDR3 nucleotides read TGTGCCATCAGTGAGAGCCCCCGGGACTATGGCTACACCTTC. Protein sequence: CAISESPRDYGYTF.

The V and J genes are TRBV29-1 and TRBJ1-2; TRBD1 is a possible D gene (6 bases). CDR3 length: 14 amino acids. The germline V and J ends were trimmed by 6 bases and 0 bases, with 14 bases remaining between them. Germline loops: CDR1 SQVTM, CDR2 ANQGSEA. The CDR3 spells CSVTDSHPNYGYTF. In nucleotides, the CDR3 is TGCAGCGTGACGGACAGCCATCCTAACTATGGCTACACCTTC.

The sample holds one count of this clone. V gene TRBV7-3 combines with J gene TRBJ2-2; 11 nucleotides match TRBD2. The CDR3 runs to 17 residues. CDR1 and CDR2 (germline): SGHTA, FQGTGA. J was trimmed by 5 bases and V by 6 bases; bases with no gene match: 11. DNA of the CDR3: TGTGCCAGCAGTAATGACGCCACTAGCGGGAGAACCGGGGAGCTGTTTTTT. Its protein is CASSNDATSGRTGELFF.

This clone has a handful of counts. This chain uses TRBV25-1 with TRBJ1-3, with D tentatively TRBD1 (6 bases). V lost 7 bases and J 4 bases, leaving 20 bases between the germline ends. Germline assignment: CDR1 MGHDK and CDR2 SYGVNS. The CDR3 spans 16 residues. The CDR3 is CASTSTGYSRGNTIYF. The CDR3, as DNA: TGTGCCAGCACCTCAACAGGGTATAGCAGAGGAAACACCATATATTTT. The full variable domain, with the rest looked up from reference TRBV25-1 and TRBJ1-3, is EADIYQTPRYLVIGTGKKITLECSQTMGHDKMYWYQQDPGMELHLIHYSYGVNSTEKGDLSSESTVSRIRTEHFPLTLESARPSHTSQYLCASTSTGYSRGNTIYFGEGSWLTVV.

This clone was detected only once. The gene calls are TRBV28 and TRBJ1-2; weak D call: TRBD1 (5 bases). The length of the CDR3 is 13 residues. Between the trimmed V and J ends, which lost 3 bases and 1 base, there was a span of 6 bases. Germline loops: CDR1 MDHEN, CDR2 SYDVKM. CDR3 sequence: CASSLGLNYGYTF. In DNA form, the CDR3 reads TGTGCCAGCAGTTTGGGACTTAACTATGGCTACACCTTC.

J is TRBJ2-1 and V is TRBV11-2; 10 nucleotides match TRBD2. The germline V gene has CDR1 SGHAT and CDR2 FQNNGV. V gave up 0 bases and J gave up 7 bases; unmatched junction bases: 3. This CDR3 has 15 residues. Here the CDR3 reads CASSLEAGGGNEQFF. The CDR3 DNA reads as TGTGCCAGCAGCTTAGAAGCGGGAGGGGGTAATGAGCAGTTCTTC.

V gene TRBV27 combines with J gene TRBJ2-5; TRBD1 might be the D (5 bases). The J call may be in error: the DNA end matches TRBJ2-7 better. Germline V gives CDR1 MNHEY, CDR2 SMNVEV (reference sequence). This CDR3 comprises 14 residues. The CDR3: CASSLGPGYVEQYF. The CDR3, as DNA: TGTGCCAGCAGCTTGGGCCCAGGGTACGTCGAGCAGTACTTC.